This T cell receptor (beta chain) was found in a study of blood T cell repertoires in COVID-19 (dated by TCRdb to about 2020). Concerning the study at large: Samples from collaborators originated in the United States, Italy and Spain and spanned both the acute and convalescent phases of COVID-19. The material from the prospective study consisted of cDNA or gDNA derived from T cells, B-cell-depleted T cells, or PBMCs. The dataset comprised deeply sampled blood TCRbeta repertoires from subjects exposed to, actively infected with, or recovered from COVID-19. The repertoires were made available in a free public database intended to serve as a resource for research on the immune response to SARS-CoV-2. The samples were drawn from the first 160 participants of the ongoing ImmuneRACE study and from some 1,300 subjects provided by 6 global collaborators. Nearly every sample came with metadata listing a de-identified subject ID, COVID-19 status, age in years and sex. Where HLA class I and class II types were available, the types were taken from metadata supplied by the sample provider, not from assay-based typing. Paper-wide results and their limitations: The amount of clinical and demographic metadata varied by source and participant and was provided uncurated.

TCRbeta CDR3 regions were amplified from genomic DNA by means of the immunoSEQ Assay, a bias-controlled multiplex PCR. The study's own analysis went as follows. Within the assay, amplification of reference gene primers was used to estimate how many nucleated cells each sample contained. Sequence reads were collapsed and filtered to measure the absolute abundance of every unique TCRbeta CDR3 rearrangement. Productive Simpson clonality was computed per sample as the square root of Simpson's diversity index over productive rearrangements. The clones in this table, taken by TCRdb from immuneACCESS, are in-frame only. Not every clone is retained; where verified, under half of the shortfall comes from an unresolved V gene, and the cause of the rest is unknown. That table is the source of V, J and clone size, and D and trimming were worked out from the DNA. The sample table shows hundreds of thousands of clones, and about 91% are seen once. The ten largest clones take up approximately 12% of the sample.

After removal of 5 bases from V and 8 bases from J, the junction retains 8 bases not matched to a gene. From its cysteine to its phenylalanine, the CDR3 spans 13 amino acids. The only DNA kept is the CDR3, 39 bases in frame from the first base. The CDR1 and CDR2 encoded by the germline V gene (reference sequence) are SEHNR and FQNEAQ. This clone has a single count. Its antigen is still unknown. Base qualities are not recorded, but no much larger clone differs from it by a single base. Whole blood was collected in K2EDTA tubes by collaborating institutions according to the institutions' own protocols. For TCRbeta analysis, collaborator samples were shipped as frozen whole blood, as isolated PBMCs, or as DNA extracted from either sample type.

Sample: peripheral blood. The chain uses TRBV7-9 and TRBJ1-2, with 7 bases matching TRBD1. This clonotype was sampled from an older woman with acute or convalescent COVID-19. The DNA is TGTGCCAGCAGCCTCCGACAGGGCTGGGGCTACACCTTC. It encodes CASSLRQGWGYTF.